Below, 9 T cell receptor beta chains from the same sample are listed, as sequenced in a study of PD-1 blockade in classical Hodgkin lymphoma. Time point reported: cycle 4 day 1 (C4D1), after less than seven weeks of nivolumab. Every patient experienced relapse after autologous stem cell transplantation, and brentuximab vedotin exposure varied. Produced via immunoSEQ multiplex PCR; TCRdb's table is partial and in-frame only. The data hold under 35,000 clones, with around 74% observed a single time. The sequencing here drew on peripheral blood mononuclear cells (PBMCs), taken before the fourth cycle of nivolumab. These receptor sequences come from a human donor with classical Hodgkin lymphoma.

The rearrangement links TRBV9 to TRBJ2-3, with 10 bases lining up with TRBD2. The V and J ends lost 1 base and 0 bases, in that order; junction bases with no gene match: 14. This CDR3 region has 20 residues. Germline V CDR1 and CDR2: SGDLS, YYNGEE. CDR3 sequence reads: CASSVNAALAGESSTDTQYF. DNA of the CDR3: TGTGCCAGCAGCGTAAATGCGGCTCTAGCGGGGGAATCCAGCACAGATACGCAGTATTTT.

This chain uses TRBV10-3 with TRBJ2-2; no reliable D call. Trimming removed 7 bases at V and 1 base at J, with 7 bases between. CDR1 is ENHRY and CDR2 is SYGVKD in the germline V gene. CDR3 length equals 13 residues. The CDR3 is CAITVENTGELFF. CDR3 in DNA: TGTGCCATCACGGTGGAGAACACCGGGGAGCTGTTTTTT.

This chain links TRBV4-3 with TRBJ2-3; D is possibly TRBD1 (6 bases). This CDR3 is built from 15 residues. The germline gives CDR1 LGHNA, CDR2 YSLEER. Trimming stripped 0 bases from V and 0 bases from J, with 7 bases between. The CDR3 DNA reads TGCGCCAGCAGCCAAGATGACAGGAGCACAGATACGCAGTATTTT. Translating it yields CASSQDDRSTDTQYF.

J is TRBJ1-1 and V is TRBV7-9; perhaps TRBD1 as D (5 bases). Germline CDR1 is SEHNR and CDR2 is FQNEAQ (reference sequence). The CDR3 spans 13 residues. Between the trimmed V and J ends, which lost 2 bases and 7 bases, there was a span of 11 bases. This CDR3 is CASSLMGRVEAFF. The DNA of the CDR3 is TGTGCCAGCAGCTTAATGGGCAGGGTTGAAGCTTTCTTT.

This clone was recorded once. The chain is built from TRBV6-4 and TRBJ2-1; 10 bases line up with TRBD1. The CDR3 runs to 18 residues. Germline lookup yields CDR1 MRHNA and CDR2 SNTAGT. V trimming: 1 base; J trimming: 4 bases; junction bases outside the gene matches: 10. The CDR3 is CASSDLGGKDRGYNEQFF. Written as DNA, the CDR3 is TGTGCCAGCAGTGACTTGGGCGGAAAGGACAGGGGGTACAATGAGCAGTTCTTC.

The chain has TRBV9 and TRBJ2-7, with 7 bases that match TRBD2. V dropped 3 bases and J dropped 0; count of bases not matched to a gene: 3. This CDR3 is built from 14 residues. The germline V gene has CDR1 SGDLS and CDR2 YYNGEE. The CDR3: CASSDGGSSYEQYF. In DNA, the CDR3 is TGTGCCAGCAGCGACGGGGGGAGCTCCTACGAGCAGTACTTC. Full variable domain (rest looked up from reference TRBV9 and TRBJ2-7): DSGVTQTPKHLITATGQRVTLRCSPRSGDLSVYWYQQSLDQGLQFLIQYYNGEERAKGNILERFSAQQFPDLHSELNLSSLELGDSALYFCASSDGGSSYEQYFGPGTRLTVT.

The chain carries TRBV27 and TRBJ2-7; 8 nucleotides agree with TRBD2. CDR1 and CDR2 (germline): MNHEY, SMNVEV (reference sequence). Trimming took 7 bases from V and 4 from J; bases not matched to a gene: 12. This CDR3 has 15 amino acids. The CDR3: CASILSLAGVYEQYF. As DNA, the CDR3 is TGTGCCAGCATTCTGAGCCTAGCGGGCGTTTACGAGCAGTACTTC.

The CDR3 is CASSPSSGLAAYEQYF. CDR3 sequence (DNA): TGTGCCAGCTCACCCAGCAGCGGACTAGCGGCCTACGAGCAGTACTTC. The rearrangement links TRBV18 to TRBJ2-7; TRBD2 aligns across 10 bases. There are 16 residues in the CDR3. CDR1 is KGHSH, CDR2 LQKENI, per germline. V was clipped by 3 bases and J by 2 bases; unmatched bases: 7.

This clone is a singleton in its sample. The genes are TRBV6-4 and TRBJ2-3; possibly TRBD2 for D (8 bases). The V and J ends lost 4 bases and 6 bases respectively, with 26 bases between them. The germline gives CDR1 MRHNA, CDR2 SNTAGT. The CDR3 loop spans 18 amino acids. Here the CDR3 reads CASSASSGGSGDGDTQYF. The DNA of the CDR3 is TGTGCCAGCAGTGCCTCCTCAGGGGGTAGCGGGGACGGGGATACGCAGTATTTT.